These 23 T cell receptor beta chains were sequenced from one sample in a study of shared clonotypes between healthy human individuals. Sequenced by immunoSEQ multiplex PCR; TCRdb stores in-frame clones only, minus some. The table records 2 million to 2.5 million clones, under 95% of them present only once. Terminally differentiated effector memory CD45RA+ cells were left out of the naive CD8 fraction, which was CD45RO-negative and positively selected for CCR7. Sequencing was performed on naive CD8+ T cells from PBMCs. The receptors shown here come from a man younger than 30 in good health. Some clones in this sample may be carry-over from other donors' samples.

V gene TRBV7-3 combines with J gene TRBJ1-4, with 9 bases aligning to TRBD1. The CDR3 totals 15 residues. CDR1 SGHTA and CDR2 FQGTGA come from the germline V gene. The V segment lost 5 bases and the J segment 8 bases; nucleotides outside the gene matches: 9. DNA for the CDR3: TGTGCCAGCAGCATCTACAGGGGGCCTAGGGAAAAACTGTTTTTT. Protein: CASSIYRGPREKLFF.

The gene calls are TRBV6-5 and TRBJ1-1; D gene unclear. Germline CDR1 MNHEY, CDR2 SVGAGI. Trimming left V 2 bases short and J 5 bases short, with 9 bases between. The CDR3 contains 13 residues. The CDR3 bases are TGTGCCAGCAGTTACGAGGATTGGACTGAAGCTTTCTTT. Its translation is CASSYEDWTEAFF.

V and J are TRBV7-9 and TRBJ2-7, with D maybe TRBD2 (5 bases). This CDR3 comprises 13 residues. From germline, CDR1 is SEHNR and CDR2 FQNEAQ (reference sequence). Trimming pared 6 bases from V and 0 bases from J, leaving 9 bases between. The CDR3 loop reads CASRLDLSYEQYF. The CDR3 nucleotides are TGTGCCAGCAGACTAGATCTCTCCTACGAGCAGTACTTC.

Remarks on this clone: Other DNA variants within this sample encode the same CDR3. The chain uses TRBV29-1 and TRBJ2-7; D unresolved. V lost 5 bases, J lost 3 bases, and 8 bases lay in between. The germline V gene has CDR1 SQVTM and CDR2 ANQGSEA. This CDR3 contains 11 residues. As DNA, the CDR3 is TGCAGCGTTCGACTGGGCTACGAGCAGTACTTC. Amino acids: CSVRLGYEQYF.

The genes are TRBV30 and TRBJ2-7, with 8 bases fitting TRBD2. J gave up 9 bases and V 1 base, and 11 bases lay outside the gene matches. Germline CDR1 and CDR2: GTSNPN and SVGIG (reference sequence). CDR3 length: 14 amino acids. The chain's CDR3 is CAWSELAEERGQYF. CDR3 DNA: TGTGCCTGGAGTGAACTAGCGGAAGAAAGAGGGCAGTACTTC.

The chain couples TRBV13 to TRBJ2-7; the D gene is possibly TRBD2 (5 bases). V lost 1 base and J lost 0, with 13 bases in between. Per germline, CDR1 PRHDT and CDR2 FYEKMQ (reference sequence). The CDR3 extends over 16 amino acids. The CDR3: CASSLEGSASSYEQYF. CDR3 DNA sequence: TGTGCCAGCAGCTTAGAAGGTAGCGCAAGCTCCTACGAGCAGTACTTC. Full variable domain (missing parts from reference TRBV13 and TRBJ2-7): AAGVIQSPRHLIKEKRETATLKCYPIPRHDTVYWYQQGPGQDPQFLISFYEKMQSDKGSIPDRFSAQQFSDYHSELNMSSLELGDSALYFCASSLEGSASSYEQYFGPGTRLTVT.

Notes on this clone: The sample holds other DNA sequences that translate to the same CDR3. The rearrangement uses TRBV28 and TRBJ2-7; D ambiguous. V was shortened by 5 bases and J by 2 bases, with 4 bases between the two germline ends. The CDR3 runs to 11 residues. Germline CDR1 and CDR2: MDHEN and SYDVKM. CDR3 region: CASSPAYEQYF. The CDR3 nucleotides read TGTGCCAGCAGTCCGGCCTACGAGCAGTACTTC.

The chain combines TRBV7-6 with TRBJ2-7; 12 nucleotides align to TRBD2. The CDR3 consists of 15 residues. Germline CDR1 SGHVS, CDR2 FNYEAQ. Trimming at V came to 1 base and at J to 6 bases, leaving 4 bases not matched to a gene. For the CDR3, the DNA is TGTGCCAGCAGCTTAGGACTAGCGGGAGAATCCGAGCAGTACTTC. Its protein is CASSLGLAGESEQYF. Full variable domain (outside the CDR3, taken from reference TRBV7-6 and TRBJ2-7): GAGVSQSPRYKVTKRGQDVALRCDPISGHVSLYWYRQALGQGPEFLTYFNYEAQQDKSGLPNDRFSAERPEGSISTLTIQRTEQRDSAMYRCASSLGLAGESEQYFGPGTRLTVT.

The chain recombines TRBV5-6 with TRBJ2-5; 15 bases fit TRBD2. The CDR3 consists of 17 residues. Trimming took 4 bases from V and 5 from J; bases not matched to a gene: 9. CDR1 SGHDT and CDR2 YYEEEE come from the germline V gene. CDR3 nucleotides: TGTGCCAGCAGCCTCAGGACTAGCGGGAGGGCCTTGGAGACCCAGTACTTC. Translating gives CASSLRTSGRALETQYF.

The rearrangement links TRBV6-5 to TRBJ1-1; D may be TRBD1 (6 bases). Germline V gene sequence: CDR1 MNHEY, CDR2 SVGAGI. Trimming left V 3 bases short and J 5 bases short, with 16 bases between. There are 15 residues in the CDR3. The CDR3 spells CASSYVRGLSTEAFF. The CDR3 nucleotides read TGTGCCAGCAGTTATGTCAGGGGCTTGAGTACTGAAGCTTTCTTT.

This chain links TRBV27 with TRBJ1-2; D uncertain. V lost 7 bases to trimming and J lost 11 bases, with 20 bases between them. There are 13 residues in the CDR3. The germline V gene encodes CDR1 MNHEY and CDR2 SMNVEV (reference sequence). The CDR3 sequence is CASKAASPHDYTF. CDR3 nucleotides: TGTGCCAGCAAGGCAGCCTCGCCCCACGATTACACCTTC.

The chain carries TRBV10-1 and TRBJ2-2; no reliable D call. V lost 0 bases to trimming and J lost 2 bases, with 4 bases between them. CDR3 size: 14 residues. Germline CDR1 WNHNN, CDR2 SYGVQD (reference sequence). The chain's CDR3 is CASSESGNTGELFF. In nucleotides, the CDR3 is TGCGCCAGCAGTGAGTCAGGCAACACCGGGGAGCTGTTTTTT.

Of note for this clone: This specimen includes other DNA sequences encoding the same CDR3. The chain uses TRBV29-1 and TRBJ2-5; TRBD2 matches 7 bases. The trim removed 4 bases at V and 5 bases at J, leaving 10 bases unmatched. Germline-derived CDR1 and CDR2 are SQVTM and ANQGSEA. This CDR3 is built from 14 residues. CDR3 sequence: CSVVGGQGGETQYF. In DNA, the CDR3 is TGCAGCGTTGTTGGGGGTCAGGGAGGGGAGACCCAGTACTTC.

The V call is TRBV5-6, the J call TRBJ2-3; D remains ambiguous. This CDR3 region has 14 residues. Per the germline V gene, CDR1 is SGHDT and CDR2 is YYEEEE. V lost 0 bases to trimming and J lost 4 bases, with 9 bases between them. In DNA, the CDR3 is TGTGCCAGCAGCTTGGTGTTAGCCGCAGATACGCAGTATTTT. Translating gives CASSLVLAADTQYF. The full variable domain, with the rest looked up from reference TRBV5-6 and TRBJ2-3, is DAGVTQSPTHLIKTRGQQVTLRCSPKSGHDTVSWYQQALGQGPQFIFQYYEEEERQRGNFPDRFSGHQFPNYSSELNVNALLLGDSALYLCASSLVLAADTQYFGPGTRLTVL.

The chain uses TRBV27 and TRBJ1-1; D possibly corresponds to TRBD1 (5 bases). V dropped 2 bases and J dropped 10 bases, with 8 bases sitting between them. The CDR3 runs to 11 residues. Germline CDR1 and CDR2: MNHEY and SMNVEV (reference sequence). The CDR3 DNA reads as TGTGCCAGCAGTTTAGTGGGGGGAGCTTTCTTT. Encoded protein: CASSLVGGAFF.

The chain is built from TRBV19 and TRBJ1-1; D gene ambiguous. V was clipped by 3 bases and J by 3 bases, with 14 bases between them. The germline CDR1 and CDR2 sequences are LNHDA and SQIVND (reference sequence). This CDR3 contains 15 residues. The DNA of the CDR3 is TGTGCCAGTAGTATCCACCCATGGGGTGACACTGAAGCTTTCTTT. This sequence encodes CASSIHPWGDTEAFF.

The gene calls are TRBV16 and TRBJ2-7, with 7 nucleotides matching TRBD1. Germline CDR1 reads KGHSY; CDR2 reads FQNENV. Germline trimming cut 3 bases from V and 1 base from J; bases unmatched to any gene: 6. The CDR3 loop spans 15 amino acids. The CDR3 DNA reads TGTGCCAGCAGCCATTTCGTACAGGGGTCCTACGAGCAGTACTTC. This sequence encodes CASSHFVQGSYEQYF. Full variable domain (outside the CDR3, taken from reference TRBV16 and TRBJ2-7): GEEVAQTPKHLVRGEGQKAKLYCAPIKGHSYVFWYQQVLKNEFKFLISFQNENVFDETGMPKERFSAKCLPNSPCSLEIQATKLEDSAVYFCASSHFVQGSYEQYFGPGTRLTVT.

The CDR3: CASSIMTVRHYGYTF. The CDR3, as DNA: TGTGCCAGTAGTATCATGACCGTCCGCCACTATGGCTACACCTTC. The rearrangement uses TRBV19 and TRBJ1-2; D is ambiguous. CDR3 length: 15 amino acids. Between the trimmed V and J ends, which lost 3 bases and 3 bases, there was a span of 14 bases. CDR1 is LNHDA, CDR2 SQIVND, per germline (reference sequence).

This chain joins TRBV2 and TRBJ2-1, with D uncertain. Germline V CDR1 and CDR2: SNHLY, FYNNEI. Trimming pared 5 bases from V and 4 bases from J, leaving 9 bases between. CDR3 length: 13 residues. CDR3 in amino acids: CASSYGLYNEQFF. CDR3 nucleotides: TGTGCCAGCAGTTATGGATTATACAATGAGCAGTTCTTC.

This sequence joins TRBV7-6 and TRBJ2-1; unclear D gene. Trimming cost V 5 bases and J 0 bases, with 14 bases left between them. There are 16 residues in the CDR3. CDR1 and CDR2 (germline): SGHVS, FNYEAQ. CDR3 sequence reads: CASSPTSISSYNEQFF. The CDR3 DNA is TGTGCCAGCAGCCCGACCAGCATTAGCTCCTACAATGAGCAGTTCTTC.

The genes are TRBV27 and TRBJ2-5; D gene uncertain. The CDR3 extends over 15 amino acids. The germline V gene encodes CDR1 MNHEY and CDR2 SMNVEV (reference sequence). The V gene lost 5 bases and the J gene lost 5 bases, with 18 bases spanning the gap. The CDR3 nucleotides read TGTGCCAGCAGTCCCCACCCCGGGCGCTGGGAGACCCAGTACTTC. Translated: CASSPHPGRWETQYF.

The genes are TRBV4-3 and TRBJ2-7, with 13 nucleotides matching TRBD2. Germline loops: CDR1 LGHNA, CDR2 YSLEER. CDR3 size: 17 residues. The J segment lost 4 bases and the V segment lost 0 bases, leaving 6 bases of the junction unmatched. The CDR3 DNA reads as TGCGCCAGCAGCCAAGAGTGGACTAGCGGGAGTGCTTACGAGCAGTACTTC. Amino acid sequence: CASSQEWTSGSAYEQYF.

The genes are TRBV10-3 and TRBJ2-5, with D perhaps assigned TRBD1 or TRBD2 (5 bases each). The germline CDR1 and CDR2 sequences are ENHRY and SYGVKD. Trimming took 6 bases from V and 0 from J, leaving 11 bases between them. The CDR3 runs 14 residues. The CDR3 coding sequence is TGTGCCATCAGCCCGGGACCCTACCAAGAGACCCAGTACTTC. It yields the protein CAISPGPYQETQYF.